In this sample, the clone carrying this T cell receptor (beta chain) turned up a few times. Antigen specificity is unknown. The sample belongs to a study of blood T cells in healthy people across ages. Sample-barcoded 5' priming and a J-beta primer mix drove a second PCR of roughly 7 to 11 cycles. A template-switch adaptor with 12 random nucleotides tagged each cDNA molecule. TCRdb ran MiXCR on the 5' RACE reads and lists one entry per CDR3 protein. This table has approximately 2,000,000 distinct CDR3 sequences, about two fifths appearing once. Deletions cut 4 bases from V and 4 bases from J, with 14 bases between. The CDR3 runs 14 residues. Germline CDR1 and CDR2: LNHNV and YYDKDF (reference sequence). Findings and limits, study-wide: Fewer expanded clones and more diversity marked long-lived versus aged donors. The donors' CMV status was not determined, possibly confounding changes in expanded clonotypes.

Peripheral blood, roughly 9.3 milliliters per donor, was collected. The receptor's source is a human donor in good health. Sequenced sample: blood. The chain carries TRBV15 and TRBJ2-7, with D tentatively TRBD2 (5 bases). DNA of the CDR3: TGTGCCACCAGCACACCTACGGGGAGATACGAGCAGTACTTC. This gives the protein CATSTPTGRYEQYF.